The rows below give T cell receptor beta chains drawn from one sample of a study of CD8 T cells in Susac syndrome. TCRdb itself ran the immunoSEQ multiplex PCR reads through MiXCR, one entry per CDR3 protein. The table records 160,000 or so distinct CDR3 sequences, 85% to 95% of them present only once. Material: CD4+ T cells from PBMCs. Receptors originate from a human donor with Susac syndrome. Both conserved end residues are part of each CDR3. The order of the fields is CDR3 protein, CDR3 DNA, D gene, clone size, J gene, V gene. D genes are given only for firm matches. Clone size is stated in some rows and not others, as once, few, many or a class when expanded.

CDR3: CASSPMGQLNTEAFF
DNA: TGTGCCAGCTCACCAATGGGACAACTGAACACTGAAGCTTTCTTT
D: .
size: .
J: TRBJ1-1
V: TRBV18

CDR3: CASSLGGDAGANVLTF
DNA: TGTGCCAGCAGCTTGGGGGGGGACGCTGGGGCCAACGTCCTGACTTTC
D: .
size: .
J: TRBJ2-6
V: TRBV5-6

CDR3: CATFQGDKQTGELFF
DNA: TGTGCCACCTTTCAGGGTGACAAGCAAACCGGGGAGCTGTTTTTT
D: .
size: .
J: TRBJ2-2
V: TRBV15

CDR3: CASSLFGGGSTDTQYF
DNA: TGTGCCAGCAGCTTATTCGGGGGGGGAAGCACAGATACGCAGTATTTT
D: TRBD2
size: .
J: TRBJ2-3
V: TRBV7-2

CDR3: CASSLWENTEAFF
DNA: TGTGCCAGCAGTTTATGGGAGAACACTGAAGCTTTCTTT
D: .
size: .
J: TRBJ1-1
V: TRBV27

CDR3: CASSVDRRTSTDTQYF
DNA: TGTGCCAGCAGCGTAGATAGGAGGACTAGCACAGATACGCAGTATTTT
D: .
size: .
J: TRBJ2-3
V: TRBV9

CDR3: CASSFGQGVRRAFF
DNA: TGTGCCAGCAGCTTCGGACAGGGCGTCAGGAGGGCTTTCTTT
D: TRBD1
size: once
J: TRBJ1-1
V: TRBV6-5

CDR3: CASSLDPGPRETQYF
DNA: TGCGCCAGCAGCTTGGACCCAGGCCCGAGGGAGACCCAGTACTTC
D: .
size: .
J: TRBJ2-5
V: TRBV5-1

CDR3: CASSLAEVRNTGELFF
DNA: TGCGCCAGCAGCTTGGCCGAGGTGAGGAACACCGGGGAGCTGTTTTTT
D: .
size: .
J: TRBJ2-2
V: TRBV5-1

CDR3: CASSQDGDRANTGELFF
DNA: TGTGCCAGCAGCCAAGATGGGGACAGGGCGAACACCGGGGAGCTGTTTTTT
D: TRBD1
size: few
J: TRBJ2-2
V: TRBV4-2